This note documents a single T cell receptor beta chain sequence. Antigen specificity is unknown. The junction and the germline gene differ at one end; a read error may be behind it. Individuals who donated were healthy Caucasians from Russia aged roughly 6 to 90. The CDR3 covers 17 residues. Germline-derived CDR1 and CDR2 are SEHNR and FQNEAQ (reference sequence). A second PCR of roughly 7 to 11 cycles used a sample-barcoded 5' primer and a J-beta primer mix. Each cDNA molecule was tagged by a template-switch adaptor with 12 random nucleotides. TCRdb reprocessed the 5' RACE reads with MiXCR, giving one entry per CDR3 protein. The sample records roughly 1,500,000 distinct CDR3 sequences, around 39% being singletons. This sample is drawn from a study of blood T cells in healthy people across ages. Findings and limits, study-wide: It was not possible, with unsorted PBMCs, to conclusively compare naive and antigen-experienced cells. Diversity of TCR beta per million T cells declined in a roughly linear way with age.

The sequenced material came from blood. The V and J genes are TRBV7-9 and TRBJ2-3, with D possibly TRBD2 on 5 matching bases. This TCR derives from a woman between 18 and 29 years old in good health. CDR3: CASSFGHGVGITETQYF. The CDR3 DNA follows: TGTGCCAGCAGCTTCGGCCACGGGGTGGGGATTACAGAGACGCAGTATTTT.